This T cell receptor (beta chain) appears in the sequencing data of a study of CD8+ T cells in alopecia areata. Looking at the study overall: Dosing spanned 6 to 18 months on tofacitinib, then 6 months off drug.

The table lists this clone with a few counts. The target antigen is unknown. As to treatment: oral pan-JAK inhibitor, 5-10 mg twice daily. Samples from alopecia areata patients were lesional scalp punch biopsies and peripheral blood. Germline CDR1 SNHLY, CDR2 FYNNEI. With 4 bases removed from V and 2 bases from J, the gap between germline ends came to 9 bases. The CDR3 is 14 residues long. Overall study results and limits: TCRs were shared less clearly across patients than in mice, possibly for HLA-related reasons.

Following extraction, RNA underwent reverse transcription to cDNA, which served as the sequencing template. Clones were read by immunoSEQ multiplex PCR, and TCRdb kept only the in-frame ones, dropping some. The sample has roughly 120,000 clones; approximately 51% are singletons. V is TRBV2 and J is TRBJ1-5; no clear D gene. The input for sequencing was CD4+ T cells sorted from blood, taken at week 24, from a patient treated with tofacitinib. The clonotype comes from a human donor with alopecia areata. This chain's CDR3 is CASSVERGNQPQHF. In nucleotides, the CDR3 is TGTGCCAGCAGTGTTGAGAGGGGCAATCAGCCCCAGCATTTT.